This T cell receptor beta chain was identified in a study of T cell changes during pregnancy in multiple sclerosis. TCRdb's table, derived via immunoSEQ multiplex PCR, lists solely in-frame clones and lacks some. The sample contains over 65,000 clones, roughly nine tenths of which appear only once. This CDR3 comprises 16 residues. Germline V lookup: CDR1 SGHRS, CDR2 YFSETQ. Trimming pared 4 bases from V and 2 bases from J, leaving 15 bases between. The sample consisted of peripheral blood, taken in the first trimester of pregnancy. The chain uses TRBV5-1 and TRBJ2-2; a weak D match, TRBD2 (6 bases). This clonotype originated in a female donor with multiple sclerosis, enrolled in a pregnancy study. CDR3 bases: TGCGCCAGCAGCCCCTCGGGACTCGCAAACACCGGGGAGCTGTTTTTT. Translated, it gives CASSPSGLANTGELFF.